Listed here are 10 T cell receptor beta chains from one sample, sequenced in a study of control samples from healthy donors and cancer patients. Here immunoSEQ multiplex PCR was the method, and the copy in TCRdb shows in-frame clones only, minus some. The sample contains under 450,000 clones, 90% of which appear only once. The sample comprised PBMCs. These receptors originate from a man aged 35 to 55 with head and neck cancer.

CDR3 region: CASSSGQGATEAFF. The DNA for the CDR3 is TGTGCCAGCAGCTCGGGACAGGGGGCGACTGAAGCTTTCTTT. The V gene is TRBV7-9, the J gene TRBJ1-1; 12 nucleotides align to TRBD1. V lost 4 bases to trimming and J lost 5 bases; unmatched junction nucleotides: 2. The CDR3 loop spans 14 amino acids. The germline gives CDR1 SEHNR, CDR2 FQNEAQ (reference sequence).

This clone was picked up one time. CDR3 sequence reads: CASSFRGMEQYF. The CDR3 DNA follows: TGTGCCAGCAGTTTTCGAGGGATGGAGCAGTACTTC. V usage is TRBV27 and J usage is TRBJ2-7, with TRBD2 as a possible D gene (5 bases). Trimming shortened V by 3 bases and J by 7 bases, and 10 bases separated the two germline ends. There are 12 residues in the CDR3. CDR1 and CDR2 from the germline V gene are MNHEY and SMNVEV (reference sequence).

V and J are TRBV7-8 and TRBJ2-7; 8 positions match TRBD2. The CDR3 has 16 residues. Looked up from germline, CDR1 is SGHVS and CDR2 is FQNEAQ. Trimming cost V 5 bases and J 0 bases; bases outside gene matches: 9. The chain's CDR3 is CASSPSRAGGSYEQYF. The CDR3 DNA reads TGTGCCAGCAGCCCCTCCCGGGCGGGGGGCTCCTACGAGCAGTACTTC.

This chain connects TRBV18 to TRBJ2-7; D is undetermined. The CDR3 sequence is 14 residues long. Trimming shortened V by 0 bases and J by 2 bases, and 8 bases separated the two germline ends. Germline CDR1 and CDR2: KGHSH and LQKENI. CDR3 bases: TGTGCCAGCTCACCACCCGTCGGTACCTACGAGCAGTACTTC. This gives the protein CASSPPVGTYEQYF.

The J gene is TRBJ2-1, the V gene TRBV6-5; 11 bases agree with TRBD2. Germline loops: CDR1 MNHEY, CDR2 SVGAGI. This CDR3 spans 15 amino acids. The trim removed 6 bases at V and 10 bases at J, leaving 11 bases unmatched. CDR3 region: CASSSTSGRREEQFF. In DNA, the CDR3 is TGTGCCAGCAGCTCAACTAGCGGGAGACGAGAGGAGCAGTTCTTC.

The sample holds a few counts of this clone. This sequence joins TRBV3-1 (or the pseudogene TRBV3-2) and TRBJ2-7; a possible D gene is TRBD1 (5 bases). This CDR3 has 15 amino acids. V lost 2 bases to trimming and J lost 1 base, with 12 bases between them. Germline assignment: CDR1 LGHDT and CDR2 YNNKEL (reference sequence). The CDR3 reads CASSQLGQGSYEQYF. The CDR3 coding sequence is TGTGCCAGCAGCCAATTAGGCCAGGGATCCTACGAGCAGTACTTC.

This clone was found a few times. This chain uses TRBV2 with TRBJ1-1, with D unclear. The CDR3 loop spans 15 amino acids. Germline V gene sequence: CDR1 SNHLY, CDR2 FYNNEI. Trimming removed 4 bases at V and 0 bases at J, with 12 bases between. In DNA form, the CDR3 reads TGTGCCAGCAGTGGGTGGGAAAGGGTGAACACTGAAGCTTTCTTT. This codes for CASSGWERVNTEAFF.

The V gene is TRBV28, the J gene TRBJ2-1; 8 positions agree with TRBD2. The CDR3 consists of 15 residues. The V segment lost 7 bases and the J segment 4 bases; nucleotides outside the gene matches: 9. Germline values: CDR1 MDHEN, CDR2 SYDVKM. The CDR3 is CASTESQRGYNEQFF. CDR3 DNA sequence: TGTGCCAGCACCGAGAGCCAGCGGGGGTACAATGAGCAGTTCTTC. The full variable domain, in which reference TRBV28 and TRBJ2-1 provide the parts outside the CDR3, is DVKVTQSSRYLVKRTGEKVFLECVQDMDHENMFWYRQDPGLGLRLIYFSYDVKMKEKGDIPEGYSVSREKKERFSLILESASTNQTSMYLCASTESQRGYNEQFFGPGTRLTVL.

V and J are TRBV19 and TRBJ2-7; 9 bases map to TRBD1. The CDR3 runs 13 residues. V dropped 2 bases and J dropped 5; count of bases not matched to a gene: 1. Per the germline V gene, CDR1 is LNHDA and CDR2 is SQIVND (reference sequence). The CDR3 spells CASSIRDRDEQYF. CDR3 nucleotide sequence: TGTGCCAGTAGTATAAGGGACAGGGACGAGCAGTACTTC.

V usage is TRBV5-1 and J usage is TRBJ2-1; the match to TRBD1 covers 10 bases. CDR1 and CDR2 (germline): SGHRS, YFSETQ. The V and J ends lost 1 base and 7 bases, in that order; junction bases with no gene match: 11. The CDR3 sequence is 17 residues long. CDR3 sequence (DNA): TGCGCCAGCAGCTTGAGGTCGGGACAGGGGAGTAGAAATGAGCAGTTCTTC. It encodes CASSLRSGQGSRNEQFF.